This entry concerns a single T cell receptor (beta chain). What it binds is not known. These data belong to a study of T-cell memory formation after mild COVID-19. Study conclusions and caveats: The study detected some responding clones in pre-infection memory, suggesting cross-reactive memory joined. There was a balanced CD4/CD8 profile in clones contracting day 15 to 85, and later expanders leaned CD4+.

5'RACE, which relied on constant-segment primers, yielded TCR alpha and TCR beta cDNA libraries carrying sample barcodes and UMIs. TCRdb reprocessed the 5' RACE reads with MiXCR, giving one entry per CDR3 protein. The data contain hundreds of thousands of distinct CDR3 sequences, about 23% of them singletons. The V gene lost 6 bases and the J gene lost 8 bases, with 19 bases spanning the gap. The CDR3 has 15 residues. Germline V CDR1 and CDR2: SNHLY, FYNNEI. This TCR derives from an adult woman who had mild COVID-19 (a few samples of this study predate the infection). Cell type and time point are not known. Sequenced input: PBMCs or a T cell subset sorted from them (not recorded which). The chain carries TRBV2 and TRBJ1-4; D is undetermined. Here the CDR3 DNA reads TGTGCCAGCAGGAACCCGCTAAGGGATGGGGAAAAACTGTTTTTT. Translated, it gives CASRNPLRDGEKLFF.